The source of this T cell receptor beta chain is a study of spatial heterogeneity in lung cancer. Across the whole study: Detection of beta-chain sequences consistently exceeded that of alpha-chain sequences. Each distinct TCR and UMI combination averaged more than ten appearances in raw reads.

Documented time point: sample taken at primary tumor resection. No cell sorting; template was whole RNA from tumor, lung tissue or PBMC. The donors comprised approximately 75 untreated early-stage non-small cell lung cancer patients. Every TCR cDNA molecule bore its own unique molecular identifier. MiXCR, applied by TCRdb to the 5' RACE reads, yields one record per CDR3 protein. In the table there are 30,000 to 45,000 distinct CDR3 sequences, 7.5% of which are singletons. This clonotype came up many times. This clonotype was obtained from a male donor with early-stage non-small cell lung cancer. This specimen was PBMCs, taken at surgery.

The chain's CDR3 is CSVVRDSNTEAFF. The CDR3 DNA follows: TGCAGCGTTGTCAGGGACAGTAACACTGAAGCTTTCTTT. The chain combines TRBV29-1 with TRBJ1-1; TRBD1 matches at 7 bases. V shed 4 bases and J 2 bases; nucleotides not matched to a gene: 4. CDR3 size: 13 residues. Germline CDR1 SQVTM, CDR2 ANQGSEA.